These T cell receptor beta chains were read from a single sample in a study of T cell changes during pregnancy in multiple sclerosis. The data were produced by immunoSEQ multiplex PCR, yet TCRdb's version contains in-frame clones alone and is incomplete. This sample carries fewer than 60,000 clones, roughly 95% of them seen once, and the ten largest clones take roughly 0.32%. The sequenced sample was CD4+ T cells from peripheral blood mononuclear cells, obtained in the third trimester of pregnancy. All receptors derive from a female donor with multiple sclerosis, enrolled in a pregnancy study. Both conserved end residues are part of each CDR3. The D gene is left open where the match is weak. Clone size is stated in some rows and not others, as once, few, many or a class when expanded.

TRBJ1-5 NA TRBV6-5 13 NA TGTGCCGCGGGGATCAGGGACAATCAGCCCCAGCATTTT CAAGIRDNQPQHF
TRBJ1-1 NA TRBV19 12 NA TGTGCCAGTTCTACGGTGAACACTGAAGCTTTCTTT CASSTVNTEAFF
TRBJ2-1 NA TRBV5-4 17 TRBD2 TGTGCCAGCAGACTAAGCGGGGCTAGCGGGGTTTATAATGAGCAGTTCTTC CASRLSGASGVYNEQFF
TRBJ1-2 NA TRBV28 15 NA TGTGCCAGCAGTTTATCAGGGGCCAGAAACTATGGCTACACCTTC CASSLSGARNYGYTF
TRBJ2-5 NA TRBV29-1 15 TRBD2 TGCAGCGTTGGAGTCTGGCGGGGGGCACAAGAGACCCAGTACTTC CSVGVWRGAQETQYF
TRBJ2-7 few TRBV5-1 15 NA TGCGCCAGCAGCTTACCCCGGGCAGGGGGGTACGAGCAGTACTTC CASSLPRAGGYEQYF
TRBJ2-3 NA TRBV28 15 TRBD2 TGTGCCACCAGCCCCCGGGGACTAGCAACAGATACGCAGTATTTT CATSPRGLATDTQYF
TRBJ2-7 NA TRBV5-6 16 TRBD1 TGTGCCAGCAGCTCGTATACAATGGACAGGGGTCACGAGCAGTACTTC CASSSYTMDRGHEQYF
TRBJ2-2 NA TRBV9 14 NA TGTGCCAGCAGCGTAGACGTGAGCACCGGGGAGCTGTTTTTT CASSVDVSTGELFF
TRBJ1-2 NA TRBV7-6 13 TRBD1 TGTGCCAGCAGGGCCCGGACAGGGGATGGCTACACCTTC CASRARTGDGYTF
TRBJ2-1 once TRBV5-4 16 TRBD2 TGTGCCAGCAGCTTGCGACTAGCGGGAGACTACAATGAGCAGTTCTTC CASSLRLAGDYNEQFF
TRBJ1-2 NA TRBV28 13 NA TGTGCCAGCAGTTCGACGGGTCTTTATGGCTACACCTTC CASSSTGLYGYTF
TRBJ1-5 NA TRBV7-9 15 NA TGTGCCAGCAGCTTAGGAGGAGGAGGCAATCAGCCCCAGCATTTT CASSLGGGGNQPQHF
TRBJ1-2 NA TRBV11-3 15 TRBD1 TGTGCCAGCAGCTTAGCGACAGGGGGCTTAGGCGGCTACACCTTC CASSLATGGLGGYTF
TRBJ1-2 NA TRBV27 13 NA TGTGCCAGCAGTGGAACGGGGGGCGGTGGCTACACCTTC CASSGTGGGGYTF
TRBJ2-7 NA TRBV6-5 15 NA TGTGCCAGCAGTTACTCGTCGGGGTCGGCCTACGAGCAGTACTTC CASSYSSGSAYEQYF